What follows is one TCR beta chain and its context. What this receptor recognizes is not known. Its ends do not fully match the called genes, so a read error is possible. This record belongs to a study of cytomegalovirus exposure and HLA in healthy donors (dated by TCRdb to 2015 to 2018). With regard to the full study: The 500 to 700 repertoires of the first cohort and the 110 or so validation repertoires were produced on the same platform, according to a later analysis. A separate validation cohort of 90 to 150 different subjects was used in addition to the approximately 640-subject first cohort. To predict cytomegalovirus infection status, the study combined high-throughput TCR immunosequencing, statistical association of individual TCRs with disease status, and machine learning. The aim of the study was to test whether cataloging public T cell receptors could identify signatures of past pathogen exposure.

The germline V gene gives CDR1 as MGHRA and CDR2 as YSYEKL. From the cysteine up to the phenylalanine, the CDR3 has a length of 15 residues. Here the CDR3 DNA is all that survives: 45 bases in frame from base 1. The donors belonged to the validation cohort of about 120 subjects, which was separate from the roughly 680-subject first cohort. Findings and caveats that apply to the study as a whole: Most TCR sequences were observed very rarely across donors, whereas some public TCRs were present in many individuals. Subsequent analysis determined that TCRs grouped into clusters in the first cohort also showed a tendency toward co-occurrence across the roughly 110 validation repertoires, and approximately 94% of cluster scores exceeded 0. The study listed 164 TCR beta chains as associated with cytomegalovirus. The classifier was reported to diagnose cytomegalovirus status with high specificity and sensitivity in both the original and validation cohorts. All 120 or so repertoires were used to score co-occurrence in the validation cohort in a later analysis, because that analysis had no HLA typing for the cohort. A few of the identified cytomegalovirus-associated TCR beta chains were confirmed in vitro to be specific for cytomegalovirus antigens. The authors suggested that the approach could potentially be generalized to other disease states and immunological phenotypes.

The library was obtained by the immunoSEQ multiplex PCR assay. Concerning the study's data processing: To diagnose cytomegalovirus status from the catalog of TCR beta chain sequences, a statistical classification framework was built. Imported from immuneACCESS, the table was reduced by TCRdb to in-frame sequences with V and J called. These copies leave out some clones; in studies compared against another copy, an unresolved V gene accounts for under half, and the cause of the remainder is not known. D and trimming were read from the DNA, whereas the V and J calls and clone size are those reported in that table. The sample yields 200,000 to 250,000 clones; over 75% were counted once. The top ten hold 1.5% to 2% of the sample.

Sequencing used PBMCs. The chain uses TRBV4-1 and TRBJ1-2, with the D gene uncertain. This sequence was found in a woman under 30 in good health and CMV-seropositive. The CDR3 protein is CASSQDIGVTSGQHF. The DNA reads as follows: TGCGCCAGCAGCCAAGATATCGGGGTCACCTCCGGGCAGCACTTC.